Below are 11 T cell receptor beta chains sequenced from a single sample in a study of blood T cells in healthy people across ages. Together with a sample-barcoded 5' primer, a J-beta primer mix was included in a second PCR lasting roughly 6 to 12 cycles. TCRdb re-analysed the 5' RACE reads in MiXCR, keeping a single row per CDR3 protein. Of 650,000 or so distinct CDR3 sequences in the sample, roughly half were seen once. Sequenced input: blood. Source of these receptors: a woman over 75 in good health.

As concerns this clonotype: A much larger clone differs by one base, so this may be a read error. The chain employs TRBV15 and TRBJ2-1; a possible D gene is TRBD1 (5 bases). Germline V CDR1 and CDR2: LNHNV, YYDKDF (reference sequence). This CDR3 has 14 residues. The V end lost 4 bases, the J end lost 0 bases, and 7 bases lay between the germline ends. This CDR3 is CATSIGDSYNEQFF. CDR3 nucleotides: TGTGCCACCAGCATAGGGGACTCCTACAATGAGCAGTTCTTC. Full variable domain (remainder filled in from reference TRBV15 and TRBJ2-1): DAMVIQNPRYQVTQFGKPVTLSCSQTLNHNVMYWYQQKSSQAPKLLFHYYDKDFNNEADTPDNFQSRRPNTSFCFLDIRSPGLGDTAMYLCATSIGDSYNEQFFGPGTRLTVL.

The J gene is TRBJ1-1, the V gene TRBV10-3; D is possibly TRBD1 (5 bases). The CDR3 extends over 13 amino acids. CDR1 ENHRY and CDR2 SYGVKD come from the germline V gene. V was pared by 2 bases and J by 6 bases, with 10 bases between. CDR3 DNA sequence: TGTGCCATCAGTGAGCAGGGTAGATCTGAAGCTTTCTTT. Protein sequence: CAISEQGRSEAFF.

This clonotype has just one count. Possible read error: a much larger clone is one base away. The rearrangement uses TRBV9 and TRBJ2-5; the match to TRBD2 covers 9 bases. The J call may be wrong; the DNA end is better matched by TRBJ2-7. The CDR3 loop spans 13 amino acids. The V gene's germline CDR1 is SGDLS and CDR2 YYNGEE. The DNA of the CDR3 is TGTGCCAGCAGCGTATTAGCGGGAGTCGAGCAGTACTTC. Its translation is CASSVLAGVEQYF.

This rearrangement joins TRBV7-2 to TRBJ2-5, with D perhaps given as TRBD1 or TRBD2 (5 bases each). Germline CDR1 reads SGHTA; CDR2 reads FQGNSA. The CDR3 loop spans 17 amino acids. V was pared by 2 bases and J by 5 bases, with 21 bases between. CDR3 region: CASSLLDPNQGRETQYF. CDR3 nucleotide sequence: TGTGCCAGCAGCTTACTTGACCCCAATCAGGGACGGGAGACCCAGTACTTC. Combining the CDR3 with reference TRBV7-2 and TRBJ2-5 gives the whole variable domain GAGVSQSPSNKVTEKGKDVELRCDPISGHTALYWYRQSLGQGLEFLIYFQGNSAPDKSGLPSDRFSAERTGGSVSTLTIQRTQQEDSAVYLCASSLLDPNQGRETQYFGPGTRLLVL.

This clonotype was counted many times. The chain uses TRBV10-3 and TRBJ2-1; the match to TRBD2 covers 9 bases. This CDR3 contains 16 residues. Germline V CDR1 and CDR2: ENHRY, SYGVKD. With V trimmed by 4 bases and J by 5 bases, 9 bases remained unmatched. CDR3 region: CAISGTSGGPDNEQFF. The CDR3 region has the DNA TGTGCCATCAGTGGCACCAGCGGGGGGCCAGACAATGAGCAGTTCTTC.

This clonotype was picked up one time. The chain carries TRBV5-1 and TRBJ2-1; 11 bases align to TRBD2. Germline CDR1 and CDR2: SGHRS and YFSETQ. The CDR3 is 15 residues long. Trimming took 4 bases from V and 6 from J; bases not matched to a gene: 6. CDR3 region: CASSTTSGARNEQFF. In DNA form, the CDR3 reads TGCGCCAGCAGCACGACTAGCGGGGCCCGCAATGAGCAGTTCTTC.

The V and J genes are TRBV27 and TRBJ2-4; D not certain. The CDR3 extends over 13 amino acids. Germline CDR1 and CDR2: MNHEY and SMNVEV (reference sequence). V shed 5 bases and J shed 3 bases, with 8 bases lying between them. The CDR3 DNA is TGTGCCAGCAGTGACCACAGCAAAAACATTCAGTACTTC. It is translated as CASSDHSKNIQYF.

V gene TRBV12-3 or TRBV12-4 combines with J gene TRBJ1-1; 7 nucleotides line up with TRBD1. V lost 6 bases, J lost 0 bases, and 10 bases stayed unmatched. CDR3 length: 16 amino acids. The CDR3 coding sequence is TGTGCCAGCAGCTCTACCCAGGGGGGGATGAACACTGAAGCTTTCTTT. It is translated as CASSSTQGGMNTEAFF.

The chain has TRBV20-1 and TRBJ2-7, with 7 bases identical to TRBD2. In germline, CDR1 is DFQATT, CDR2 SNEGSKA (reference sequence). V trimming: 4 bases; J trimming: 0 bases; junction bases outside the gene matches: 6. The CDR3 extends over 14 amino acids. The CDR3 here is CSATPLATSYEQYF. The CDR3 bases are TGCAGTGCTACCCCACTAGCGACCTCCTACGAGCAGTACTTC.

The chain combines TRBV6-2 or TRBV6-3 with TRBJ1-1; 7 bases fit TRBD1. This CDR3 comprises 23 residues. Germline assignment: CDR1 MNHEY and CDR2 SVGEGT. Trimming at V came to 6 bases and at J to 5 bases, leaving 36 bases not matched to a gene. The CDR3, as DNA: TGTGCCAGCAGCCCAGAACCCCTGGACAGGCGGTTAGGAACGGGGTTCGGGCGAACTGAAGCTTTCTTT. Translated: CASSPEPLDRRLGTGFGRTEAFF.

The sample holds many counts of this clonotype. The J gene is TRBJ2-7, the V gene TRBV20-1, with D unresolved. The germline CDR1 and CDR2 sequences are DFQATT and SNEGSKA (reference sequence). Trimming pared 1 base from V and 2 bases from J, leaving 12 bases between. This CDR3 is built from 14 residues. Here the CDR3 reads CSARAGTNPYEQYF. The CDR3 DNA sequence: TGCAGTGCTAGAGCCGGCACTAACCCCTACGAGCAGTACTTC.